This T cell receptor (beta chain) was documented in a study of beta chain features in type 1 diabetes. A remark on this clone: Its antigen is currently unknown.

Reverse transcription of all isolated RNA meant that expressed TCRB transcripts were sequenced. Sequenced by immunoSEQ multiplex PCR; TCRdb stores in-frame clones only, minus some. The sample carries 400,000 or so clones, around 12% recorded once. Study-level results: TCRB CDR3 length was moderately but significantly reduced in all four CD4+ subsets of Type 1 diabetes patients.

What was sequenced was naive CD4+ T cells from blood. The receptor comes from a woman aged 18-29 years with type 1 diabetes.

The CDR3 nucleotides read TGTGCCACCAGCGGACAGAGAAATCAGCCCCAGCATTTT. Translated, it gives CATSGQRNQPQHF. The chain links TRBV15 to TRBJ1-5; the D gene is possibly TRBD1 (6 bases). Trimming removed 5 bases from V and 4 bases from J, with 9 bases in between. The germline V gene encodes CDR1 LNHNV and CDR2 YYDKDF (reference sequence). The CDR3 extends over 13 amino acids. The variable domain in full, completed from reference TRBV15 and TRBJ1-5, reads DAMVIQNPRYQVTQFGKPVTLSCSQTLNHNVMYWYQQKSSQAPKLLFHYYDKDFNNEADTPDNFQSRRPNTSFCFLDIRSPGLGDTAMYLCATSGQRNQPQHFGDGTRLSIL.